The T cell receptor (beta chain) under discussion was sequenced for a study of blood T cell repertoires in COVID-19. Looking at the study overall: Italy, Spain and the United States were the sources of the convalescent and acute COVID-19 samples.

As handled by the study authors: Estimation of nucleated cell counts relied on the amplification of reference gene primers. TCRdb's table, derived via immunoSEQ multiplex PCR, lists solely in-frame clones and lacks some. V and J calls and clone size are copied from that table; D and trimming were computed from the DNA. Of about 88,000 clones listed, 85% to 95% are singletons. CDR1 and CDR2 from the germline V gene are SGHTA and FQGNSA. Losses at the gene ends were 3 bases for V and 4 bases for J; bases not matched to a gene: 5. The CDR3 is 16 amino acids. Input material: peripheral blood. The gene calls are TRBV7-2 and TRBJ2-7; 14 bases are a match to TRBD2. The sequence was collected from a man aged 55 to 70 with acute or convalescent COVID-19. The CDR3 loop is CASSLTGLAGAYEQYF. The CDR3 DNA follows: TGTGCCAGCAGCTTGACGGGACTAGCGGGGGCTTACGAGCAGTACTTC.